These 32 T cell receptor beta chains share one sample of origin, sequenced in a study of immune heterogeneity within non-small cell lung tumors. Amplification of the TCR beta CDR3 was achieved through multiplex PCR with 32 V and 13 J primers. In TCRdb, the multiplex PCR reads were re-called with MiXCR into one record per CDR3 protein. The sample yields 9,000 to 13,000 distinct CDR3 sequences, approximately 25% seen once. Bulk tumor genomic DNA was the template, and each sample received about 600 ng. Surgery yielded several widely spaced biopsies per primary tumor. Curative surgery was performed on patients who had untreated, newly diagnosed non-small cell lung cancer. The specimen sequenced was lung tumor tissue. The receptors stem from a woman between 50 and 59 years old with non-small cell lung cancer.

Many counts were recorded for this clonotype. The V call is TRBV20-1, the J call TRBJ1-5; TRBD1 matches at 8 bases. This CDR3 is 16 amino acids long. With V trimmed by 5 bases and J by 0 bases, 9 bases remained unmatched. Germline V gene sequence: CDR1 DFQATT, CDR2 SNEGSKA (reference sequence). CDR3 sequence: CSALRTGPYSNQPQHF. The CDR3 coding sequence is TGCAGTGCTTTACGGACAGGGCCGTATAGCAATCAGCCCCAGCATTTT.

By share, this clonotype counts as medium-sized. The CDR3 nucleotides are TGTGCCAGCAGTGGGACTAGCGGGGGGGCGAACACCGGGGAGCTGTTTTTT. It is translated as CASSGTSGGANTGELFF. The V gene is TRBV2, the J gene TRBJ2-2, with TRBD2 matching over 15 bases. J lost 0 bases, V lost 4 bases, and 0 bases had no gene match. Per the germline V gene, CDR1 is SNHLY and CDR2 is FYNNEI. The CDR3 consists of 17 residues.

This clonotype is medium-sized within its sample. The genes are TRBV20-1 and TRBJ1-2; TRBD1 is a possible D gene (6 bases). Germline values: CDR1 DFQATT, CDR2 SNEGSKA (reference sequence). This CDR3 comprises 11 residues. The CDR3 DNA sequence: TGCAGCCTACAGGGTCTGGGTGGCTACACCTTC. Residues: CSLQGLGGYTF.

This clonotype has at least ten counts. The chain's CDR3 is CASSFRRAQYF. CDR3 sequence (DNA): TGTGCCAGCAGTTTTCGGAGGGCGCAGTATTTT. The V and J genes are TRBV12-3 or TRBV12-4 and TRBJ2-3; a weak D match, TRBD2 (6 bases). Trimming removed 3 bases at V and 10 bases at J, with 8 bases between. The CDR3 is made up of 11 amino acids.

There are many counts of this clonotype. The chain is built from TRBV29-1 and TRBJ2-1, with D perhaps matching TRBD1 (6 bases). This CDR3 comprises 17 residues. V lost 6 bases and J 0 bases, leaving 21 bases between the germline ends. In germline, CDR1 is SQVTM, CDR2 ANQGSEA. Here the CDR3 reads CSVHGQPKSSSYNEQFF. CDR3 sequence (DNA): TGCAGCGTCCATGGACAGCCAAAGTCTAGCTCCTACAATGAGCAGTTCTTC.

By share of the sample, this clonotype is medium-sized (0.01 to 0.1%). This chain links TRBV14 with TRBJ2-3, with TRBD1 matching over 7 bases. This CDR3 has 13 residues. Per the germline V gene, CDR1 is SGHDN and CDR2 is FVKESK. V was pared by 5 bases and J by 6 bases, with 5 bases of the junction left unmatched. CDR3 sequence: CASSWTGVDTQYF. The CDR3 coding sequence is TGTGCCAGCAGCTGGACAGGAGTGGATACGCAGTATTTT.

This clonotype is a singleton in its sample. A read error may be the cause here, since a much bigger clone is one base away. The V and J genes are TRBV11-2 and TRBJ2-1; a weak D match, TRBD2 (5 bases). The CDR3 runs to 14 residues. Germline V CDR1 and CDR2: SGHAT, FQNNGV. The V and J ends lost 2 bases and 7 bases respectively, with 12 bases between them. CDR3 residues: CASSLWGALNEQFF. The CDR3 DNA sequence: TGTGCCAGCAGCTTATGGGGAGCTCTGAATGAGCAGTTCTTC.

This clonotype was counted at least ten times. Written as DNA, the CDR3 is TGTGCCAGCAGCGTAGGGACTAGCGGGAGTCTAGCCTACGAGCAGTACTTC. Translated: CASSVGTSGSLAYEQYF. The V gene is TRBV9, the J gene TRBJ2-7; 13 nucleotides line up with TRBD2. This CDR3 comprises 17 residues. V was clipped by 0 bases and J by 2 bases; unmatched bases: 5. The germline gives CDR1 SGDLS, CDR2 YYNGEE.

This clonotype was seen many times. CDR3 bases: TGTGCCAGCAGTCCGACAGAGACACCCTATGGCTACACCTTC. Protein: CASSPTETPYGYTF. The V and J genes are TRBV28 and TRBJ1-2; D perhaps matches TRBD1 (5 bases). The CDR3 spans 14 residues. V gave up 5 bases and J gave up 4 bases, with 14 bases separating them. CDR1 is MDHEN, CDR2 SYDVKM, per germline.

CDR3 amino acids: CASSLQGGLDTQYF. The CDR3 DNA reads TGTGCCAGCAGTTTACAGGGGGGGCTGGATACGCAGTATTTT. The chain employs TRBV7-3 and TRBJ2-3; tentatively, D is TRBD1 (8 bases). The V end lost 6 bases, the J end lost 6 bases, and 16 bases lay between the germline ends. CDR3 length: 14 residues. The germline gives CDR1 SGHTA, CDR2 FQGTGA.

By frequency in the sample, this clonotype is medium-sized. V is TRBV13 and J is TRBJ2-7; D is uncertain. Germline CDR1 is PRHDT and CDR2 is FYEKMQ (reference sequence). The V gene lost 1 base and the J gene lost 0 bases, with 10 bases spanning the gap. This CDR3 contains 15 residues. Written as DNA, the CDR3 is TGTGCCAGCAGCTTAGCTGCTTCAATCTCCTACGAGCAGTACTTC. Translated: CASSLAASISYEQYF.

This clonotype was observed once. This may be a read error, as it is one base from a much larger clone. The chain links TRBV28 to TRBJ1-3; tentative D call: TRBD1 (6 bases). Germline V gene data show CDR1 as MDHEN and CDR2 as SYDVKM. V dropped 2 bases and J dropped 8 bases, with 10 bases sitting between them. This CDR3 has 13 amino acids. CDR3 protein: CASSLIRGDTIYF. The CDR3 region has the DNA TGTGCCAGCAGTTTAATCAGGGGTGACACCATATATTTT.

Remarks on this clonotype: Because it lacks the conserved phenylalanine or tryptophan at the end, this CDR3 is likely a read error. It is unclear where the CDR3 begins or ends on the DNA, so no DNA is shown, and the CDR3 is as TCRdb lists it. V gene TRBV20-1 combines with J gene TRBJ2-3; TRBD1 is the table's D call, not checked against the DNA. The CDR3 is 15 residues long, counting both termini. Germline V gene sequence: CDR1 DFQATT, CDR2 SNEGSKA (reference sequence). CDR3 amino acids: CSARGTGGYAEYFGP.

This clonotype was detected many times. Written as DNA, the CDR3 is TGTGCCAGCAGTAAAAAACTCAGGGGTTTGGGCACTGAAGCTTTCTTT. This codes for CASSKKLRGLGTEAFF. The chain carries TRBV6-1 and TRBJ1-1, with D perhaps matching TRBD1 (6 bases). From germline, CDR1 is MNHNS and CDR2 SASEGT. CDR3 size: 16 residues. V lost 5 bases and J 4 bases, leaving 20 bases between the germline ends.

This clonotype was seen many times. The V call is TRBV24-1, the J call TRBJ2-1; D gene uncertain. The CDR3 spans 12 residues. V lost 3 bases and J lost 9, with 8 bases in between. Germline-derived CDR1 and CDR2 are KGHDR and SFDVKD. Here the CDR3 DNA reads TGTGCCACCAGTGATCCCCCTGGTGAGCAGTTCTTC. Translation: CATSDPPGEQFF.

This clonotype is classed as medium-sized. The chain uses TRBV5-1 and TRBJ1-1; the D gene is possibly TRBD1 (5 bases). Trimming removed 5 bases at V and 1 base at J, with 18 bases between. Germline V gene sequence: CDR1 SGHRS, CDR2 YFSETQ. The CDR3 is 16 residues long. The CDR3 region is CASSPRVPGGNTEAFF. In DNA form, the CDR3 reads TGCGCCAGCAGTCCCCGGGTCCCGGGGGGGAACACTGAAGCTTTCTTT.

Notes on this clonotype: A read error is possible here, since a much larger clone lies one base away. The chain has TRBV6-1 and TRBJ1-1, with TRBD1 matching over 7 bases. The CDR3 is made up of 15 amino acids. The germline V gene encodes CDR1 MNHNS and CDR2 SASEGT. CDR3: CANSGGRQGSPEAFF. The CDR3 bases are TGTGCCAACAGTGGGGGGCGACAGGGTTCTCCTGAAGCTTTCTTT.

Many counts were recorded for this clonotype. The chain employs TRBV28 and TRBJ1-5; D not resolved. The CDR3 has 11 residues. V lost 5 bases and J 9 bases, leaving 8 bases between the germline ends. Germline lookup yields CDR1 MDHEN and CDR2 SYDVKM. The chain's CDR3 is CASSRVLPQHF. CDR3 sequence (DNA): TGTGCCAGCAGTAGAGTTTTGCCCCAGCATTTT.

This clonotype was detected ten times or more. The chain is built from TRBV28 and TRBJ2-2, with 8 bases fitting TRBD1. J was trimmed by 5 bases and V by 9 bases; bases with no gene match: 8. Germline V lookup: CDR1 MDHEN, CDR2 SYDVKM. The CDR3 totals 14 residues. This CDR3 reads CASYGQGLTGELFF. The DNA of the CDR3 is TGTGCCAGTTACGGACAGGGTTTAACCGGGGAGCTGTTTTTT.

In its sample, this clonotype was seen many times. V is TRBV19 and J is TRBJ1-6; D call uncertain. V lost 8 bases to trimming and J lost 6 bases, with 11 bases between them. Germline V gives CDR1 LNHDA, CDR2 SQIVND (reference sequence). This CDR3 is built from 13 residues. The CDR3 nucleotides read TGTGCCAGTCAAAGGGCAGTTAATTCACCCCTCCACTTT. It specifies CASQRAVNSPLHF.

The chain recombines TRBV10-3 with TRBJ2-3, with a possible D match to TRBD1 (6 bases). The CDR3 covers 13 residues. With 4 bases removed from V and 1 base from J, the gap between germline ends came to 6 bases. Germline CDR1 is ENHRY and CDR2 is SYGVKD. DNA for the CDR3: TGTGCCATCAGTGGGACAGGCACAGATACGCAGTATTTT. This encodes CAISGTGTDTQYF.

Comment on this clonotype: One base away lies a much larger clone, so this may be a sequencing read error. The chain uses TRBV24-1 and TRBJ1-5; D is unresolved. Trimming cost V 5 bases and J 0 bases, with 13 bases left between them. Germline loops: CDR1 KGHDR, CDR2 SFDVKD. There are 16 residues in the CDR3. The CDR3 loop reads CATSVIHGPSNQPQHF. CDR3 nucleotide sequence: TGTGCCACCAGTGTCATACATGGGCCTAGCAATCAGCCCCAGCATTTT.

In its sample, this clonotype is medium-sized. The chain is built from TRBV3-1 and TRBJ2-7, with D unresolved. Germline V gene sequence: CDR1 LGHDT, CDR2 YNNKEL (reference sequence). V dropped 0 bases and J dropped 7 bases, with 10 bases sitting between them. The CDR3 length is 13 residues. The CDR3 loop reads CASSQDGVGEQYF. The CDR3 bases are TGTGCCAGCAGCCAAGATGGAGTGGGAGAGCAGTACTTC.

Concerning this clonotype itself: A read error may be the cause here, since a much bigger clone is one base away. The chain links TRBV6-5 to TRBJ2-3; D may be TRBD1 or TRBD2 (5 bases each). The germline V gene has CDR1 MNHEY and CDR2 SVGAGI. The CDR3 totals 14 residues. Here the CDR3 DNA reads TGTGCCAGCAGTTACCGGGGCAGCACAGATATGCAGTATTTT. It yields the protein CASSYRGSTDMQYF.

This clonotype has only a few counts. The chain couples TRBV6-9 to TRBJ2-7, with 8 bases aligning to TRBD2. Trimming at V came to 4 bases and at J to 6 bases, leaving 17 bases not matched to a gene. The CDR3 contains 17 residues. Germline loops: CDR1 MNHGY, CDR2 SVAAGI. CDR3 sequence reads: CASSSLPPGSGGGEQYF. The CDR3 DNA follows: TGTGCCAGCAGTTCCCTCCCCCCGGGAAGCGGGGGCGGCGAGCAGTACTTC.

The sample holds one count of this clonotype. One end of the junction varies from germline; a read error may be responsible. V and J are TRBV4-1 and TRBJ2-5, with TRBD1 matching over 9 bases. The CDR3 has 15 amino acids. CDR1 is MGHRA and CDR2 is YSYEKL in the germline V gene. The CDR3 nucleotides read TGCGCCAGCAGGGGAACAGGGGGCGGGAGAGAGACCCATTACTTC. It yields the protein CASRGTGGGRETHYF.

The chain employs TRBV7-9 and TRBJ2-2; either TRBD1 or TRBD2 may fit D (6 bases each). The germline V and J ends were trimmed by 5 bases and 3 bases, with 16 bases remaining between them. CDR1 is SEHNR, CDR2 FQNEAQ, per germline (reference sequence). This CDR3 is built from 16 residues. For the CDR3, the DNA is TGTGCCAGCAGCCAGCCGAGGGGGGATTACACCGGGGAGCTGTTTTTT. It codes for CASSQPRGDYTGELFF.

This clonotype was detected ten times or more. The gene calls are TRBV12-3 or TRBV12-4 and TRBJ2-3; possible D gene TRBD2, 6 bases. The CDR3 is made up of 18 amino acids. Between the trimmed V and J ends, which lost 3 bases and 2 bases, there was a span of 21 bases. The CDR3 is CASSFSPLSSGYTDTQYF. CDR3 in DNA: TGTGCCAGCAGTTTCTCGCCTCTAAGTAGCGGCTACACAGATACGCAGTATTTT.

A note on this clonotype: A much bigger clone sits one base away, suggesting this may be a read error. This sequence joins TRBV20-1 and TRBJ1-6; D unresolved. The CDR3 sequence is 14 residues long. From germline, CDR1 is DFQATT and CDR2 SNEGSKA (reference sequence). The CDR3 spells CSARGGDANSPLRF. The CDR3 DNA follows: TGCAGTGCTAGAGGGGGTGATGCTAATTCACCCCTCCGCTTT.

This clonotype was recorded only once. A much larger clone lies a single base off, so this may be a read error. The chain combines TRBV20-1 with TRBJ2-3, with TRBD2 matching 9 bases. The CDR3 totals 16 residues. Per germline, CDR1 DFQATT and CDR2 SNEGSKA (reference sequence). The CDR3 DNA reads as TGCAGCCTGTTCAGGGCGACTAGCGGAGACACATATACGCAGTATTTT. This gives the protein CSLFRATSGDTYTQYF.

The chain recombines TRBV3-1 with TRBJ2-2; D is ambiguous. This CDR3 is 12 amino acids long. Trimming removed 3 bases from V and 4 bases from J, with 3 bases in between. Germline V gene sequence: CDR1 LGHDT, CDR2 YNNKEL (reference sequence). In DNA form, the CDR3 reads TGTGCCAGCAGCCATATCACCGGGGAGCTGTTTTTT. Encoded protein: CASSHITGELFF. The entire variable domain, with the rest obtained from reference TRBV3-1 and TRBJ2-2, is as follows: DTAVSQTPKYLVTQMGNDKSIKCEQNLGHDTMYWYKQDSKKFLKIMFSYNNKELIINETVPNRFSPKSPDKAHLNLHINSLELGDSAVYFCASSHITGELFFGEGSRLTVL.

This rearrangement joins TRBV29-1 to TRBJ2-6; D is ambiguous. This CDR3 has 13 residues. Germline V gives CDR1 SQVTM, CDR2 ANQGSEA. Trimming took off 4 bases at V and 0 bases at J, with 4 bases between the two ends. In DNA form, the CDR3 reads TGCAGCGTTGCAGTCTCTGGGGCCAACGTCCTGACTTTC. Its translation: CSVAVSGANVLTF.